This T cell receptor beta chain stems from a study of CD8+ T cells in alopecia areata. Regarding this clone: What it binds is not known.

The length of the CDR3 is 14 residues. V lost 2 bases and J lost 6; bases outside the gene matches: 4. The germline gives CDR1 SGHRS, CDR2 YFSETQ. General observations from the study: More clonal than normal scalp was lesional scalp, particularly alopecia totalis/universalis.

RNA was extracted and reverse transcribed into cDNA as the sequencing template. The method was immunoSEQ multiplex PCR; TCRdb's version includes in-frame clones alone and lacks a portion of them. In the table there are roughly 150,000 clones, 55% of which are singletons. Sequencing was performed on CD4+ T cells sorted from blood. This receptor was obtained from a human donor in good health. The J gene is TRBJ2-7, the V gene TRBV5-1; 11 bases fit TRBD2. CDR3 sequence: CASSFSGRAPEQYF. CDR3 DNA sequence: TGCGCCAGCAGCTTTAGCGGGAGGGCCCCCGAGCAGTACTTC.